The table lists the clone carrying this TCR beta chain with many counts. This entry is derived from a study of T cell repertoires in cytomegalovirus infection. TCRdb analysed the reads with MiXCR anew, one entry per CDR3 protein. The sample records roughly 250,000 distinct CDR3 sequences, 10% to 15% being singletons. This CDR3 has 13 residues. Germline V lookup: CDR1 MRHNA, CDR2 SNTAGT. Trimming shortened V by 2 bases and J by 1 base, and 5 bases separated the two germline ends. This chain uses TRBV6-4 with TRBJ1-1; no definite D call. What was sequenced was PBMCs. The sequence derives from a human donor in good health (CMV status not recorded). Some clones in this sample may be carry-over from other donors' samples. CDR3 amino acids: CASSDTANTEAFF. In DNA, the CDR3 is TGTGCCAGCAGTGACACGGCGAACACTGAAGCTTTCTTT.